This T cell receptor (beta chain) was identified during a study of prognosis after radiotherapy for stage I lung cancer. Study overall: Radiotherapy: SBRT, 3 to 5 fractions, biologically effective dose at least 100 Gy. There were no patients who received concurrent therapy with stereotactic body radiotherapy. General study results and limits: Following stereotactic body radiation therapy, patients who went on to develop distant metastases had lower Shannon entropy.

Concerning this clonotype itself: What it binds is unknown.

Amplification of TCR beta CDR3 from genomic DNA used two-round multiplex PCR. First-round PCR employed TRBV- and TRBJ-specific primers for each gene. TCRdb itself ran the multiplex PCR reads through MiXCR, one entry per CDR3 protein. The data hold about 13,000 distinct CDR3 sequences, with 43% observed a single time. Investigators drew approximately 6.5 milliliters of peripheral blood at each of two time points. Sequenced material: PBMCs, taken before or after stereotactic body radiation therapy (not recorded which). The TCR sequence derives from a donor over 45 with non-small cell lung cancer.

The CDR3 DNA is TGTGCCAGCAGTTTATCGATTGGCCAGCTCTATGGCTACACCTTC. Encoded protein: CASSLSIGQLYGYTF. This sequence joins TRBV27 and TRBJ1-2; D is unclear. This CDR3 has 15 amino acids. V was shortened by 0 bases and J by 4 bases, with 12 bases between the two germline ends. CDR1 and CDR2 (germline): MNHEY, SMNVEV (reference sequence).